The T cell receptor (beta chain) under discussion was sequenced for a study of blood T cell repertoires in COVID-19. With V trimmed by 2 bases and J by 2 bases, 3 bases remained unmatched. Germline lookup yields CDR1 SGHTA and CDR2 FQGTGA. The CDR3 sequence is 15 residues long. Clones were read by immunoSEQ multiplex PCR, and TCRdb kept only the in-frame ones, dropping some. The data contain over 300,000 clones, approximately 88% of them singletons. The sequence came from a woman aged 25-40 years with acute COVID-19. The gene calls are TRBV7-3 and TRBJ2-7; 10 nucleotides align to TRBD2. Sequenced material: PBMCs or T cells enriched from blood (not recorded which). The DNA for the CDR3 is TGTGCCAGCAGCTTACTAGCGGGGGACCCCTACGAGCAGTACTTC. This gives the protein CASSLLAGDPYEQYF.